This record covers a single TCR beta chain. The target antigen is unknown. The sample originates from a study of identical twins. TCRdb reprocessed the 5' RACE reads via MiXCR and lists one record per CDR3 protein. Of about 900,000 distinct CDR3 sequences in the sample, about 12% were seen once. Study-wide findings and caveats: For monozygotic twins, models underestimated out-of-frame TCR alpha sharing. With abundant cord blood beta clonotypes, insertions were fewer; memory repertoires showed no such pattern.

Healthy Caucasians supplied all donations. Germline CDR1 and CDR2: SNHLY and FYNNEI. V was clipped by 2 bases and J by 0 bases, with 9 bases between them. CDR3 length: 15 residues. These data also featured in a second study, about yellow fever vaccine responses in identical twins.

The TCR was taken from a woman between 18 and 29 years old in good health. The chain is built from TRBV2 and TRBJ2-3; the D gene is possibly TRBD1 (5 bases). The specimen was PBMCs. The DNA of the CDR3 is TGTGCCAGCAGTGAAAGCAGGGCCAGCACAGATACGCAGTATTTT. The encoded protein is CASSESRASTDTQYF.